The 17 T cell receptor beta chains in this list originate from one sample, sequenced in a study of blood T cell repertoires in COVID-19. Profiling relied on immunoSEQ multiplex PCR, and the TCRdb table lists in-frame clones only, not all of them. The top ten hold 0.8% to 1.3% of the sample, which has around 300,000 clones, around 90% seen once. The specimen sequenced was peripheral blood. The receptors stem from a woman in her thirties or forties with COVID-19, enrolled during active disease.

Details on this clone: Other DNA sequences in the same sample also yield this CDR3. The rearrangement uses TRBV5-1 and TRBJ1-6; 9 bases are shared with TRBD1. Per germline, CDR1 SGHRS and CDR2 YFSETQ. There are 14 residues in the CDR3. Losses at the gene ends were 4 bases for V and 7 bases for J; bases not matched to a gene: 3. The CDR3 spells CASSRDRVNSPLHF. The CDR3 bases are TGCGCCAGCAGCCGGGACAGGGTAAATTCACCCCTCCACTTT.

This chain links TRBV7-2 with TRBJ1-6, with 7 bases identical to TRBD1. This CDR3 spans 13 amino acids. The ends lost 2 bases at V and 12 bases at J; junction bases unmatched: 4. Germline lookup yields CDR1 SGHTA and CDR2 FQGNSA. CDR3 DNA: TGTGCCAGCAGCTTAAACAGGGGTGGACCCCTCCACTTT. Protein sequence: CASSLNRGGPLHF.

On this clone itself: Mismatch with germline at one junction end may stem from a read error. The V gene is TRBV7-9, the J gene TRBJ1-1, with 7 bases fitting TRBD1. The CDR3 sequence is 12 residues long. From germline, CDR1 is SEHNR and CDR2 FQNEAQ (reference sequence). CDR3 sequence reads: CVSGQDFAEAFF. CDR3 nucleotide sequence: TGCGTCTCCGGACAGGATTTCGCTGAAGCTTTCTTT.

J is TRBJ2-7 and V is TRBV6-6, with 10 bases lining up with TRBD2. Germline V lookup: CDR1 MNHNY, CDR2 SVGAGI (reference sequence). The CDR3 loop spans 15 amino acids. The J segment lost 4 bases and the V segment lost 2 bases, leaving 5 bases of the junction unmatched. The CDR3 DNA follows: TGTGCCAGCAGTTACGGAGCGGGGGGGCGTTACGAGCAGTACTTC. It is translated as CASSYGAGGRYEQYF.

As concerns this clone: The identical CDR3 is also encoded by other nucleotide sequences in the sample. The V gene is TRBV11-3, the J gene TRBJ2-7, with TRBD2 identical over 8 bases. The V gene's germline CDR1 is SGHNT and CDR2 YENEEA. J was trimmed by 0 bases and V by 5 bases; bases with no gene match: 3. This CDR3 is 14 amino acids long. CDR3 bases: TGTGCCAGCAGCCCGGGGGGGTCCTCCTACGAGCAGTACTTC. This codes for CASSPGGSSYEQYF.

This clone was detected only once. The chain carries TRBV29-1 and TRBJ2-3; TRBD1 matches 10 bases. The CDR3 has 12 residues. The J segment lost 6 bases and the V segment lost 7 bases, leaving 4 bases of the junction unmatched. Germline V gene data show CDR1 as SQVTM and CDR2 as ANQGSEA. The DNA for the CDR3 is TGCAGCGCCTGGACAGGGGGGGATACGCAGTATTTT. Protein sequence: CSAWTGGDTQYF.

V gene TRBV28 combines with J gene TRBJ1-6; 8 bases map to TRBD1. V lost 2 bases and J lost 7; bases outside the gene matches: 4. In germline, CDR1 is MDHEN, CDR2 SYDVKM. CDR3 size: 15 residues. CDR3 nucleotides: TGTGCCAGCAGTTTAAGGCAGGGGGCAAATTCACCCCTCCACTTT. Amino acid sequence: CASSLRQGANSPLHF.

The rearrangement links TRBV28 to TRBJ1-4, with D maybe TRBD1 (5 bases). This CDR3 is 14 amino acids long. The V end lost 2 bases, the J end lost 8 bases, and 12 bases lay between the germline ends. From germline, CDR1 is MDHEN and CDR2 SYDVKM. CDR3 loop: CASSLQGLSEKLFF. CDR3 coding DNA: TGTGCCAGCAGTTTACAGGGATTGAGCGAAAAACTGTTTTTT.

This sequence joins TRBV7-3 and TRBJ2-5, with TRBD2 matching over 11 bases. Germline-derived CDR1 and CDR2 are SGHTA and FQGTGA. CDR3 length: 16 amino acids. Trimming at V came to 5 bases and at J to 5 bases, leaving 10 bases not matched to a gene. CDR3 nucleotide sequence: TGTGCCAGCAGCCTTAGCGGGAGGGGAGGTAGGGAGACCCAGTACTTC. Translation: CASSLSGRGGRETQYF.

For the CDR3, the DNA is TGTGCCAGCAGGATAGGGGGGGGGACTCCCCAGCATTTT. It specifies CASRIGGGTPQHF. The V gene is TRBV7-8, the J gene TRBJ1-5; maybe TRBD1 (6 bases). The CDR3 has 13 residues. Per the germline V gene, CDR1 is SGHVS and CDR2 is FQNEAQ. The V end lost 6 bases, the J end lost 10 bases, and 16 bases lay between the germline ends.

The V call is TRBV6-6, the J call TRBJ2-7, with 10 bases identical to TRBD2. V lost 7 bases and J lost 5; bases outside the gene matches: 8. The germline gives CDR1 MNHNY, CDR2 SVGAGI (reference sequence). The CDR3 runs to 14 residues. CDR3 sequence reads: CASTHSGRANEQYF. DNA of the CDR3: TGTGCCAGCACCCACAGCGGGAGGGCAAACGAGCAGTACTTC.

The chain has TRBV11-2 and TRBJ1-1, with TRBD1 identical over 7 bases. The V segment lost 4 bases and the J segment 11 bases; nucleotides outside the gene matches: 7. Germline CDR1 and CDR2: SGHAT and FQNNGV. The CDR3 loop spans 12 amino acids. This CDR3 reads CASSSDRVSAFF. The DNA for the CDR3 is TGTGCCAGCAGCTCAGACAGGGTCTCTGCTTTCTTT. The full variable domain, in which reference TRBV11-2 and TRBJ1-1 provide the parts outside the CDR3, is EAGVAQSPRYKIIEKRQSVAFWCNPISGHATLYWYQQILGQGPKLLIQFQNNGVVDDSQLPKDRFSAERLKGVDSTLKIQPAKLEDSAVYLCASSSDRVSAFFGQGTRLTVV.

This chain links TRBV7-8 with TRBJ2-5, with D perhaps TRBD1 (6 bases). Trimming cost V 4 bases and J 5 bases, with 14 bases left between them. The CDR3 has 14 residues. Germline V gene lookup returns CDR1 SGHVS and CDR2 FQNEAQ. The CDR3 coding sequence is TGTGCCAGCAGCTCGGGACAACCGGGGGAGACCCAGTACTTC. Translated, it gives CASSSGQPGETQYF.

V gene TRBV7-9 combines with J gene TRBJ2-7, with TRBD1 as a possible D gene (5 bases). The CDR3 covers 14 residues. Trimming pared 3 bases from V and 9 bases from J, leaving 18 bases between. The germline V gene has CDR1 SEHNR and CDR2 FQNEAQ (reference sequence). In DNA form, the CDR3 reads TGTGCCAGCAGCTTCAAGGGGCAGGGCTCGTGGCAGTACTTC. Amino acids: CASSFKGQGSWQYF.

This clone occurred once. This rearrangement joins TRBV28 to TRBJ2-5; 7 bases fit TRBD2. CDR1 MDHEN and CDR2 SYDVKM come from the germline V gene. The trim removed 7 bases at V and 3 bases at J, leaving 11 bases unmatched. The CDR3 sequence is 15 residues long. As DNA, the CDR3 is TGTGCCAGCATCCGCGGACTAGGCCGAAAAGAGACCCAGTACTTC. Protein sequence: CASIRGLGRKETQYF.

The rearrangement links TRBV7-3 to TRBJ2-1; TRBD2 matches at 8 bases. CDR3 length: 16 residues. The junction had 6 bases not matched to a gene; V was cut back by 5 bases and J by 0 bases. Germline CDR1 is SGHTA and CDR2 is FQGTGA. In DNA, the CDR3 is TGTGCCAGCAGCCTTAGCGGGGCGAGCTCCTACAATGAGCAGTTCTTC. Translation: CASSLSGASSYNEQFF.

V gene TRBV30 combines with J gene TRBJ1-3, with a possible D match to TRBD1 (6 bases). The germline V and J ends were trimmed by 0 bases and 4 bases, with 16 bases remaining between them. CDR1 and CDR2 from the germline V gene are GTSNPN and SVGIG (reference sequence). This CDR3 region has 16 residues. The CDR3 DNA reads as TGTGCCTGGAGTGTACTGGGGCAGGGGTTGGGAAACACCATATATTTT. This sequence encodes CAWSVLGQGLGNTIYF.